There are a few counts of the clone carrying this T cell receptor (beta chain). Its target is not known. The length of the CDR3 is 16 residues. V was pared by 4 bases and J by 6 bases, with 11 bases of the junction left unmatched. Germline CDR1 SEHNR, CDR2 FQNEAQ (reference sequence). The record originates from a study of identical twins. TCRdb used MiXCR to reprocess the 5' RACE reads, holding one entry per CDR3 protein. The sample has around 1.7 million distinct CDR3 sequences, roughly 35% seen once. Notes on the study in general: The models gave estimates that fell short of the out-of-frame TCR alpha sharing seen in monozygotic twins. For out-of-frame alpha sequences shared by twins, low generation probability was in excess. Instead of following the same donors, the conclusions were based on cross-sectional statistical analysis.

The material sequenced was cord blood. This TCR came from a newborn girl in good health. The rearrangement uses TRBV7-9 and TRBJ1-1, with TRBD1 identical over 10 bases. Here the CDR3 reads CASSSSQMDRGAEAFF. Here the CDR3 DNA reads TGTGCCAGCAGCTCATCCCAGATGGACAGGGGGGCTGAAGCTTTCTTT.